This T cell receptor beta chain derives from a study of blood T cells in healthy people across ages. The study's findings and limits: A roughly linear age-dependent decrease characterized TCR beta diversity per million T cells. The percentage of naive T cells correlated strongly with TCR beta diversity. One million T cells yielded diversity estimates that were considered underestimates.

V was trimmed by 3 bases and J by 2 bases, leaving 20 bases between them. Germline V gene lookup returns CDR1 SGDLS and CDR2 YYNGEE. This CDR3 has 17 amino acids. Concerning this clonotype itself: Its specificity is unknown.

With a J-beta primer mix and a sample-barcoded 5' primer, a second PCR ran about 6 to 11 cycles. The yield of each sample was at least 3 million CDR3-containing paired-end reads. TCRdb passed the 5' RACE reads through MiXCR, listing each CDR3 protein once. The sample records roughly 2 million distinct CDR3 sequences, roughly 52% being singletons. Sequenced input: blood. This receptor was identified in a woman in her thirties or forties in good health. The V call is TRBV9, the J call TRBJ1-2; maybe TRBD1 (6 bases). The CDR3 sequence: CASSAHPTTGINYGYTF. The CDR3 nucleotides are TGTGCCAGCAGCGCCCACCCGACCACAGGGATAAACTATGGCTACACCTTC.